This is a list of T cell receptor beta chains from one sample in a study of cytomegalovirus exposure and HLA in healthy donors. The table came from immunoSEQ multiplex PCR; TCRdb's copy has only in-frame clones and leaves some out. The sample totals 75,000 to 80,000 clones; its top ten clones hold 3% to 4.5%. The sequenced sample consisted of PBMCs. The receptors stem from a man between 18 and 29 years old in good health and CMV-seropositive. The CDR3 runs from the conserved cysteine through the conserved F or W. Fields, in order: V gene, D gene, J gene, CDR3 protein. A D gene is named only where the DNA matches it firmly.

V: TRBV5-1; D: -; J: TRBJ1-5; CDR3: CASSSGVGNQPQHF
V: TRBV15; D: -; J: TRBJ1-1; CDR3: CATSIGGDRPASSEAFF
V: TRBV28; D: TRBD1; J: TRBJ2-7; CDR3: CASSPWTGDSYEQYF
V: TRBV18; D: -; J: TRBJ2-6; CDR3: CASSPPGGYGANVLTF
V: TRBV2; D: -; J: TRBJ2-7; CDR3: CASVRGTSYEQYF
V: TRBV9; D: -; J: TRBJ2-7; CDR3: CASSVLSGYEQYF
V: TRBV6-5; D: -; J: TRBJ2-1; CDR3: CASSRPGKRYNEQFF
V: TRBV7-9; D: TRBD1; J: TRBJ2-5; CDR3: CASSYLPGTEPQETQYF
V: TRBV27; D: TRBD1; J: TRBJ2-1; CDR3: CASSLMQGANEQFF
V: TRBV6-6; D: TRBD1; J: TRBJ2-7; CDR3: CASTLGDRAYEQYF
V: TRBV18; D: -; J: TRBJ1-5; CDR3: CASSPPGGRIQPQHF
V: TRBV5-5; D: -; J: TRBJ1-1; CDR3: CASSPTDAGEAFF
V: TRBV19; D: -; J: TRBJ2-3; CDR3: CASSRDSSSGTDTQYF
V: TRBV10-2; D: TRBD1; J: TRBJ2-3; CDR3: CATQGEWGDTQYF
V: TRBV7-2; D: TRBD1; J: TRBJ1-5; CDR3: CASSLERQGGNQPQHF
V: TRBV15; D: -; J: TRBJ2-2; CDR3: CATSRDAENTGELFF
V: TRBV27; D: TRBD2; J: TRBJ2-1; CDR3: CASSKLAGAANEQFF
V: TRBV5-5; D: -; J: TRBJ1-3; CDR3: CASSLEYGSSGNTIYF
V: TRBV28; D: -; J: TRBJ2-1; CDR3: CASSLPNTVFNEQFF
V: TRBV14; D: TRBD1; J: TRBJ2-7; CDR3: CASSPYRGLIYEQYF
V: TRBV7-9; D: -; J: TRBJ2-7; CDR3: CASSQMYEQYF
V: TRBV7-3; D: -; J: TRBJ2-2; CDR3: CASSFKPYTGELFF
V: TRBV30; D: TRBD1; J: TRBJ2-7; CDR3: CAWSSLGGPSYEQYF
V: TRBV6-5; D: -; J: TRBJ1-5; CDR3: CASSSQTNQPQHF
V: TRBV6-1; D: -; J: TRBJ1-2; CDR3: CASSEIGANYGYTF
V: TRBV7-8; D: TRBD2; J: TRBJ2-1; CDR3: CASSFSGGTDNEQFF
V: TRBV2; D: -; J: TRBJ1-1; CDR3: CASSDPAGRAEAFF
V: TRBV7-9; D: TRBD2; J: TRBJ2-1; CDR3: CASSLSGTSLYNEQFF
V: TRBV5-6; D: TRBD1; J: TRBJ1-5; CDR3: CASSLTITGTGRDQPQHF
V: TRBV14; D: -; J: TRBJ2-7; CDR3: CASSRPGQGPYEQYF
V: TRBV19; D: -; J: TRBJ2-1; CDR3: CASSSSGSSYNEQFF
V: TRBV6-5; D: TRBD2; J: TRBJ2-5; CDR3: CASRRGGTQYF